One sample yielded the 16 T cell receptor beta chains listed below, sequenced in a study of early T cells in non-severe SARS-CoV-2 infection. A single record per CDR3 protein comes from TCRdb applying MiXCR to the 5' RACE reads. The table records about 52,000 distinct CDR3 sequences, just over 8% of them present only once. The sample comprised whole blood. The receptors were sampled from an adult who was a healthcare worker with PCR-confirmed SARS-CoV-2 infection or an uninfected control (not recorded which).

A remark on this clonotype: A much larger clone sits a single nucleotide away, making a read error possible. The chain recombines TRBV3-1 with TRBJ2-3; TRBD1 matches at 8 bases. Germline trimming cut 4 bases from V and 5 bases from J; bases unmatched to any gene: 5. The length of the CDR3 is 14 residues. Germline CDR1 LGHDT, CDR2 YNNKEL (reference sequence). CDR3 DNA sequence: TGTGCCAGCAGCCCTGGGACAGGCAAAGATACGCAGTATTTT. Its protein is CASSPGTGKDTQYF.

The V and J genes are TRBV14 and TRBJ1-2; D ambiguous. In germline, CDR1 is SGHDN, CDR2 FVKESK. CDR3 length: 14 amino acids. V dropped 0 bases and J dropped 0 bases, with 5 bases sitting between them. The CDR3 is CASSQEISNYGYTF. CDR3 sequence (DNA): TGTGCCAGCAGCCAAGAAATTTCTAACTATGGCTACACCTTC. Drawing the rest from reference TRBV14 and TRBJ1-2, the complete variable domain is EAGVTQFPSHSVIEKGQTVTLRCDPISGHDNLYWYRRVMGKEIKFLLHFVKESKQDESGMPNNRFLAERTGGTYSTLKVQPAELEDSGVYFCASSQEISNYGYTFGSGTRLTVV.

This clonotype has a handful of counts. The genes are TRBV10-3 and TRBJ2-7; D is perhaps TRBD1 (6 bases). The CDR3 covers 11 residues. Germline CDR1 is ENHRY and CDR2 is SYGVKD. V was cut by 6 bases and J by 5 bases, with 8 bases left in between. The CDR3 DNA sequence: TGTGCCATCAGCCGGACAGACGAGCAGTACTTC. Encoded protein: CAISRTDEQYF.

This clonotype was recorded many times. The chain recombines TRBV29-1 with TRBJ2-1; D is uncertain. Germline CDR1 and CDR2: SQVTM and ANQGSEA. V dropped 5 bases and J dropped 4 bases, with 12 bases sitting between them. This CDR3 has 13 amino acids. The DNA for the CDR3 is TGCAGCGTTAGGCCAGAATTATACAATGAGCAGTTCTTC. This sequence encodes CSVRPELYNEQFF.

This chain links TRBV10-3 with TRBJ1-2; D possibly corresponds to TRBD1 (6 bases). V was shortened by 7 bases and J by 0 bases, with 12 bases between the two germline ends. CDR1 and CDR2 (germline): ENHRY, SYGVKD. The CDR3 consists of 14 residues. This CDR3 is CAIKGGSSNYGYTF. The CDR3 DNA is TGTGCCATCAAGGGGGGCTCCTCTAACTATGGCTACACCTTC.

This clonotype was observed many times. The chain has TRBV29-1 and TRBJ2-1; no clear D. Trimming removed 8 bases from V and 8 bases from J, with 10 bases in between. The CDR3 spans 10 residues. CDR1 is SQVTM and CDR2 is ANQGSEA in the germline V gene. CDR3 in amino acids: CSYSVYEQFF. CDR3 nucleotide sequence: TGCAGCTACTCAGTGTATGAGCAGTTCTTC.

The genes are TRBV5-1 and TRBJ2-5; D gene uncertain. The CDR3 spans 14 residues. CDR1 and CDR2 from the germline V gene are SGHRS and YFSETQ. V was clipped by 3 bases and J by 2 bases, with 11 bases between them. The CDR3 loop is CASSSAAGQETQYF. For the CDR3, the DNA is TGCGCCAGCAGCTCGGCGGCCGGACAAGAGACCCAGTACTTC.

There are many counts of this clonotype. The genes are TRBV20-1 and TRBJ1-3; weak D call: TRBD1 (6 bases). CDR1 and CDR2 (germline): DFQATT, SNEGSKA (reference sequence). The CDR3 consists of 15 residues. Trimming took off 7 bases at V and 0 bases at J, with 16 bases between the two ends. The CDR3 here is CSGSPGHSSGNTIYF. CDR3 DNA sequence: TGCAGTGGGAGCCCGGGACACAGCTCTGGAAACACCATATATTTT.

This clonotype was recorded a few times. The chain is built from TRBV9 and TRBJ2-7; 10 nucleotides agree with TRBD1. Losses at the gene ends were 4 bases for V and 2 bases for J; bases not matched to a gene: 18. Germline V lookup: CDR1 SGDLS, CDR2 YYNGEE. The CDR3 contains 19 residues. The DNA for the CDR3 is TGTGCCAGCAGCCCACGGACAGGGGGAAGAGAAGGCCTAACCTACGAGCAGTACTTC. Translated: CASSPRTGGREGLTYEQYF.

The J gene is TRBJ2-3, the V gene TRBV7-2; perhaps TRBD1 as D (7 bases). V was shortened by 5 bases and J by 3 bases, with 18 bases between the two germline ends. The germline gives CDR1 SGHTA, CDR2 FQGNSA. The CDR3 loop spans 16 amino acids. The CDR3, as DNA: TGTGCCAGCAGCCTCCGTATGACAGGGAGGACAGATACGCAGTATTTT. Amino acids: CASSLRMTGRTDTQYF. The variable domain in full, completed from reference TRBV7-2 and TRBJ2-3, reads GAGVSQSPSNKVTEKGKDVELRCDPISGHTALYWYRQSLGQGLEFLIYFQGNSAPDKSGLPSDRFSAERTGGSVSTLTIQRTQQEDSAVYLCASSLRMTGRTDTQYFGPGTRLTVL.

The rearrangement uses TRBV4-3 and TRBJ2-1, with 8 bases fitting TRBD2. The length of the CDR3 is 16 residues. Germline loops: CDR1 LGHNA, CDR2 YSLEER. Losses at the gene ends were 0 bases for V and 6 bases for J; bases not matched to a gene: 7. CDR3 loop: CASSQDPAGAVNEQFF. As DNA, the CDR3 is TGCGCCAGCAGCCAAGATCCAGCGGGAGCGGTCAATGAGCAGTTCTTC.

This clonotype was detected many times. The chain couples TRBV29-1 to TRBJ2-7; 8 bases agree with TRBD2. The CDR3 loop spans 15 amino acids. Trimming took 0 bases from V and 4 from J; bases not matched to a gene: 8. Germline lookup yields CDR1 SQVTM and CDR2 ANQGSEA. CDR3 loop: CSVEDLSGGPYEQYF. CDR3 DNA sequence: TGCAGCGTTGAAGATCTGAGCGGGGGTCCGTACGAGCAGTACTTC.

This rearrangement joins TRBV25-1 to TRBJ1-1; no definite D call. This CDR3 has 14 amino acids. The V and J ends lost 3 bases and 0 bases respectively, with 8 bases between them. Germline V gene data show CDR1 as MGHDK and CDR2 as SYGVNS. The chain's CDR3 is CASSESALNTEAFF. The CDR3 bases are TGTGCCAGCAGTGAGTCTGCTTTGAACACTGAAGCTTTCTTT.

V usage is TRBV3-1 and J usage is TRBJ2-1; D unclear. CDR1 is LGHDT, CDR2 YNNKEL, per germline (reference sequence). The CDR3 loop spans 14 amino acids. The V end lost 7 bases, the J end lost 4 bases, and 14 bases lay between the germline ends. The CDR3 sequence: CASTPTGTYNEQFF. The CDR3 coding sequence is TGTGCCAGCACCCCGACTGGTACTTACAATGAGCAGTTCTTC.

The rearrangement uses TRBV28 and TRBJ2-2; no firm D call. The CDR3 is made up of 15 amino acids. Germline V gives CDR1 MDHEN, CDR2 SYDVKM. The ends were cut back, 7 bases at V and 0 bases at J, with 12 bases in the middle. The chain's CDR3 is CASTPAAANTGELFF. The CDR3 DNA reads TGTGCCAGCACCCCGGCAGCCGCGAACACCGGGGAGCTGTTTTTT.

The V and J genes are TRBV18 and TRBJ2-2, with unresolved D. The CDR3 totals 13 residues. CDR1 is KGHSH and CDR2 is LQKENI in the germline V gene. Trimming pared 4 bases from V and 1 base from J, leaving 4 bases between. CDR3 amino acids: CASSRVNTGELFF. Written as DNA, the CDR3 is TGTGCCAGCTCACGGGTGAACACCGGGGAGCTGTTTTTT. Complete variable domain (other parts from reference TRBV18 and TRBJ2-2): NAGVMQNPRHLVRRRGQEARLRCSPMKGHSHVYWYRQLPEEGLKFMVYLQKENIIDESGMPKERFSAEFPKEGPSILRIQQVVRGDSAAYFCASSRVNTGELFFGEGSRLTVL.